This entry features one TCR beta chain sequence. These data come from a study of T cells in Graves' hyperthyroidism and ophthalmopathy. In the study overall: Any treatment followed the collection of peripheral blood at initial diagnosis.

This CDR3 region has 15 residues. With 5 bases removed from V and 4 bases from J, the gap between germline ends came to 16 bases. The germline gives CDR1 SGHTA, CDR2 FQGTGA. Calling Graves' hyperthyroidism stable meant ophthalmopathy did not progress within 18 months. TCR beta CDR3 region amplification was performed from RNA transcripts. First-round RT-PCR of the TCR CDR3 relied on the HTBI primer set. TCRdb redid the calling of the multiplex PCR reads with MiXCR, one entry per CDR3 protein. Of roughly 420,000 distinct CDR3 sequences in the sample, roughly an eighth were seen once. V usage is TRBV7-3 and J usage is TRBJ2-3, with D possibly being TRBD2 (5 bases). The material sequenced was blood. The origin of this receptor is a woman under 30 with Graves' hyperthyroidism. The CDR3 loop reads CASSLSGLVADTQYF. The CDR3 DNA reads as TGTGCCAGCAGCCTATCCGGACTGGTCGCAGATACGCAGTATTTT.